Presented here are 9 T cell receptor beta chains from one specimen sequenced in a study of blood T cell repertoires in COVID-19. This table comes from immunoSEQ multiplex PCR, and its TCRdb copy is limited to in-frame clones, with some not included. The sample contains 400,000 or so clones, approximately 90% of which appear only once. Sequencing was carried out using peripheral blood. The source of these receptors is a woman aged 40 to 50 with COVID-19, enrolled during active disease.

The CDR3, as DNA: TGTGCCAGCAGCTTAGCGCATCTAGCGGGAATTGCTCGGGGCGCCGGGGAGCTGTTTTTT. It yields the protein CASSLAHLAGIARGAGELFF. V gene TRBV7-8 combines with J gene TRBJ2-2, with 9 bases identical to TRBD2. There are 20 residues in the CDR3. Trimming cost V 0 bases and J 6 bases; bases outside gene matches: 17. The germline CDR1 and CDR2 sequences are SGHVS and FQNEAQ.

The rearrangement uses TRBV11-2 and TRBJ1-2, with a tentative D call TRBD1 (5 bases). From germline, CDR1 is SGHAT and CDR2 FQNNGV. The CDR3 sequence is 15 residues long. V lost 1 base and J 3 bases, leaving 12 bases between the germline ends. The CDR3 DNA reads TGTGCCAGCAGCTTAGGGGCGGGGGGTGACTATGGCTACACCTTC. The encoded protein is CASSLGAGGDYGYTF.

The chain recombines TRBV19 with TRBJ1-2, with unresolved D. Trimming removed 11 bases at V and 2 bases at J, with 12 bases between. CDR1 and CDR2 (germline): LNHDA, SQIVND (reference sequence). The CDR3 covers 12 residues. In nucleotides, the CDR3 is TGTGCCGTGGGAGGGTACAACTATGGCTACACCTTC. This gives the protein CAVGGYNYGYTF. Looking up the rest from reference TRBV19 and TRBJ1-2 gives the full variable domain: DGGITQSPKYLFRKEGQNVTLSCEQNLNHDAMYWYRQDPGQGLRLIYYSQIVNDFQKGDIAEGYSVSREKKESFPLTVTSAQKNPTAFYLCAVGGYNYGYTFGSGTRLTVV.

This clone showed up just once. This chain connects TRBV7-2 to TRBJ2-7, with no clear D. Trimming cost V 1 base and J 0 bases, with 13 bases left between them. The CDR3 is 16 residues long. The germline CDR1 and CDR2 sequences are SGHTA and FQGNSA. The DNA for the CDR3 is TGTGCCAGCAGCTTAGATGGCAGAAGTACCTCCTACGAGCAGTACTTC. This codes for CASSLDGRSTSYEQYF.

The chain has TRBV19 and TRBJ2-1; 7 positions agree with TRBD1. From germline, CDR1 is LNHDA and CDR2 SQIVND (reference sequence). Trimming removed 6 bases from V and 4 bases from J; junction bases left unmatched: 9. CDR3 size: 15 residues. CDR3 sequence (DNA): TGTGCCAGTAGCCTACAGGGGTCACGATACAATGAGCAGTTCTTC. It specifies CASSLQGSRYNEQFF.

The gene calls are TRBV2 and TRBJ1-1, with 9 bases aligning to TRBD1. The germline gives CDR1 SNHLY, CDR2 FYNNEI. V gave up 8 bases and J gave up 10 bases; unmatched junction bases: 8. The CDR3 contains 12 residues. CDR3 DNA: TGTGCCAGCGGACAGGGGCTTTTGGGAGCTTTCTTT. Protein: CASGQGLLGAFF.

The chain recombines TRBV12-1 with TRBJ2-7; the D segment call TRBD1 is taken from the table without a DNA check. TRBV12-1 is a pseudogene. This CDR3 has 19 residues. CDR3 in DNA: TGTGCCAGCAGCCCCGCCCGGGACAGGGGAAGGGGTATAGCCTACGAGCAGTACTTC. Its protein is CASSPARDRGRGIAYEQYF.

This rearrangement joins TRBV19 to TRBJ1-1; a possible D gene is TRBD1 (5 bases). Germline CDR1 LNHDA, CDR2 SQIVND (reference sequence). The CDR3 extends over 14 amino acids. V gave up 7 bases and J gave up 3 bases, with 15 bases separating them. The DNA for the CDR3 is TGTGCCAGTACCCCGGGAGGGGTATACACTGAAGCTTTCTTT. It specifies CASTPGGVYTEAFF. Combining the CDR3 with reference TRBV19 and TRBJ1-1 gives the whole variable domain DGGITQSPKYLFRKEGQNVTLSCEQNLNHDAMYWYRQDPGQGLRLIYYSQIVNDFQKGDIAEGYSVSREKKESFPLTVTSAQKNPTAFYLCASTPGGVYTEAFFGQGTRLTVV.

The chain carries TRBV6-5 and TRBJ1-1; TRBD1 is a possible D gene (6 bases). This CDR3 is built from 12 residues. Per germline, CDR1 MNHEY and CDR2 SVGAGI. The V and J ends lost 4 bases and 7 bases respectively, with 10 bases between them. The CDR3 coding sequence is TGTGCCAGCAGTTCCCCAGGGGATGAAGCTTTCTTT. Protein: CASSSPGDEAFF.